A selection of T cell receptor beta chains follows, all from one sample in a study of early T cells in non-severe SARS-CoV-2 infection. TCRdb reanalysed the 5' RACE reads using MiXCR and keeps one entry per CDR3 protein. Of around 71,000 distinct CDR3 sequences listed, 14% were seen once; the top ten hold 3% to 5%. The sequencing used whole blood, collected at baseline. Receptor source: an adult who was a healthcare worker with PCR-confirmed SARS-CoV-2 infection or an uninfected control (not recorded which). CDR3s include the opening cysteine and the closing phenylalanine or tryptophan. D genes are given only for firm matches. Size is stated for part of the rows, as once, few or many counts, or as a class when the clone is expanded.

cdr3_aa | cdr3_nt | j_call | cdr3_length | d_call | clone_size | v_call
CASSGGRGLYGYTF | TGTGCCAGCAGTGGGGGACGGGGACTCTATGGCTACACCTTC | TRBJ1-2 | 14 | - | few | TRBV27
CGAGQTYEQYF | TGTGGTGCGGGACAGACCTACGAGCAGTACTTC | TRBJ2-7 | 11 | - | - | TRBV28
CASSPGQGEDEQYF | TGTGCCAGCAGCCCTGGACAGGGAGAGGACGAGCAGTACTTC | TRBJ2-7 | 14 | TRBD1 | - | TRBV7-9
CASSSYAGNTGELFF | TGTGCCAGCAGTTCTTACGCTGGGAACACCGGGGAGCTGTTTTTT | TRBJ2-2 | 15 | - | few | TRBV7-3
CASSLSGAGGTEAFF | TGTGCCAGCAGTTTATCCGGCGCCGGCGGCACTGAAGCTTTCTTT | TRBJ1-1 | 15 | - | many | TRBV28
CSVDTGRGTEAFF | TGCAGCGTTGATACCGGGAGGGGGACTGAAGCTTTCTTT | TRBJ1-1 | 13 | - | few | TRBV29-1
CASSIRPYEQYF | TGTGCCAGCAGTATCAGACCTTACGAGCAGTACTTC | TRBJ2-7 | 12 | - | few | TRBV28
CASSWGTQGYTF | TGTGCCAGCAGCTGGGGGACGCAAGGCTACACCTTC | TRBJ1-2 | 12 | - | - | TRBV5-6
CASSQSLVLDEQFF | TGTGCCAGCAGCCAAAGTCTTGTCCTCGATGAGCAGTTCTTC | TRBJ2-1 | 14 | - | many | TRBV3-1
CASSSSGRVTQYF | TGTGCCAGCAGTTCCAGCGGGCGGGTGACCCAGTACTTC | TRBJ2-5 | 13 | - | many | TRBV27